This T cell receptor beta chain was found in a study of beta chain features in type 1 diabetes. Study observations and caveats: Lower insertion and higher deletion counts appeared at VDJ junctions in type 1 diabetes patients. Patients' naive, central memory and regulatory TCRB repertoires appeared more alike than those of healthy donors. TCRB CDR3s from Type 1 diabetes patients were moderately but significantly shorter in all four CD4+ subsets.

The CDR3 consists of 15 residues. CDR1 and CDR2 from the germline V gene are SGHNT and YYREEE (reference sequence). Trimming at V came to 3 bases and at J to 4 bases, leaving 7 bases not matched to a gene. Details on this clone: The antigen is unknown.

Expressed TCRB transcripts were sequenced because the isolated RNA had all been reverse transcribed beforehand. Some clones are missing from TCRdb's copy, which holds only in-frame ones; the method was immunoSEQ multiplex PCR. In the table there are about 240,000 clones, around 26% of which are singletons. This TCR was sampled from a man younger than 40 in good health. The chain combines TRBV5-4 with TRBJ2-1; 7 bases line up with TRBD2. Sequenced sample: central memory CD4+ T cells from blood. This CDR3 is CASSSGASGYNEQFF. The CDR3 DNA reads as TGTGCCAGCAGCTCTGGCGCTAGCGGATACAATGAGCAGTTCTTC.